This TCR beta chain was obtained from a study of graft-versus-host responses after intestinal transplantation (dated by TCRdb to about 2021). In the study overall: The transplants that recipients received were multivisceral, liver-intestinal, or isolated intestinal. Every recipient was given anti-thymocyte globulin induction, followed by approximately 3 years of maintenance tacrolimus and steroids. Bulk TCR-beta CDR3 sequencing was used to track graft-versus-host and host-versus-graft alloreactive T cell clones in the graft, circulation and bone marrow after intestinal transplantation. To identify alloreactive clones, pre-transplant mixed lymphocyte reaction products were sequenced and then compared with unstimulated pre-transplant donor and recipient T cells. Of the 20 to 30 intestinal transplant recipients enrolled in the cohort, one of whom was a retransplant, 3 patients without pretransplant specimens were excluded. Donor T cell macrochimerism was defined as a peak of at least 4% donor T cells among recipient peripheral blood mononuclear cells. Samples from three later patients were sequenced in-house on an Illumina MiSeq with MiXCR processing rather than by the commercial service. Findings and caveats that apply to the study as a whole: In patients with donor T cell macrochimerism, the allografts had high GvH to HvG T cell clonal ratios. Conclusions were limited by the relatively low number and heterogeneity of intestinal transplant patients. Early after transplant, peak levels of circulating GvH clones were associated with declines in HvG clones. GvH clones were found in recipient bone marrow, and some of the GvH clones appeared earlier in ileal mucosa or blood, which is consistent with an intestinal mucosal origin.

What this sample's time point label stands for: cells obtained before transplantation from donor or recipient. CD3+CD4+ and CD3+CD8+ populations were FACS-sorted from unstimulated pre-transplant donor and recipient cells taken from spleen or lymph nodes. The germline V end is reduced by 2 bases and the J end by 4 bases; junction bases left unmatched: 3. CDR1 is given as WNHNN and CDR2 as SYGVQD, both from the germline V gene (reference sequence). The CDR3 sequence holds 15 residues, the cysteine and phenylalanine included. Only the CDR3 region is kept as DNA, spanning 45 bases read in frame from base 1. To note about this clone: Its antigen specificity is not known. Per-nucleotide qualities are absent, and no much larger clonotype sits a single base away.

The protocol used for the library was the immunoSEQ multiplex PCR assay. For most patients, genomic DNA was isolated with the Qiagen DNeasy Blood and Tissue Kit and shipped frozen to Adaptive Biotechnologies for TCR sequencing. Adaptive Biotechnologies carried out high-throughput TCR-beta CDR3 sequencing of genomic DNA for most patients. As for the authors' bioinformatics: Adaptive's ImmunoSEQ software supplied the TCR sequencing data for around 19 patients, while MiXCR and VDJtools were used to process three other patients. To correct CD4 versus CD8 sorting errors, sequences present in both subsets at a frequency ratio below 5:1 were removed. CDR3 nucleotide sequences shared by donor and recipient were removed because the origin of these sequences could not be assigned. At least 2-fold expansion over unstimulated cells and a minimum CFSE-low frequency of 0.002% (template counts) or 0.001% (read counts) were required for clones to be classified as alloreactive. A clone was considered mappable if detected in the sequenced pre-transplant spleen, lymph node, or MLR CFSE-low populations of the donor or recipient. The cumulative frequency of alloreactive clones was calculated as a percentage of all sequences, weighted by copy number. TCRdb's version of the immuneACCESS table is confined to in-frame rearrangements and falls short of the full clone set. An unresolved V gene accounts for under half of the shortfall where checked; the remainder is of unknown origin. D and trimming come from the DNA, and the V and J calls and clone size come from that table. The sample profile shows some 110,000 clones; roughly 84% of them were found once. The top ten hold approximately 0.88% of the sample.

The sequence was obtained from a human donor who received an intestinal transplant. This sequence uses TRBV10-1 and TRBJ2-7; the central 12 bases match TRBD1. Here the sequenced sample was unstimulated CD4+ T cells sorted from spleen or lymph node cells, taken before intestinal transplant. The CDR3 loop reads CASSEGTGGYYEQYF. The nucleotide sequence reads TGCGCCAGCAGTGAGGGGACAGGGGGCTATTACGAGCAGTACTTC.